The 9 T cell receptor beta chains below all came from one sample that was sequenced in a study of radiation and T cells in renal cell carcinoma. Produced via immunoSEQ multiplex PCR; TCRdb's table is partial and in-frame only. The data hold 120,000 or so clones, with about 88% observed a single time. The sample's time point: blood 2 weeks post-SBRT. Regarding treatment: 15 Gy SBRT to primary tumor, nephrectomy 4 weeks later. The sample consisted of blood, taken from a patient whose treatment included radiotherapy and nephrectomy. The receptors here all came from a woman aged 70-85 years with renal cell carcinoma.

The genes are TRBV4-3 and TRBJ2-2, with TRBD2 matching over 9 bases. Germline CDR1 is LGHNA and CDR2 is YSLEER. After removal of 1 base from V and 6 bases from J, the junction contained 12 bases not matched to a gene. This CDR3 is 18 amino acids long. The CDR3 loop reads CASSQGPGGTSMSGELFF. The CDR3 coding sequence is TGCGCCAGCAGCCAAGGGCCGGGGGGGACTAGCATGTCCGGGGAGCTGTTTTTT.

The V gene is TRBV29-1, the J gene TRBJ1-2; D gene uncertain. V lost 3 bases and J lost 5, with 13 bases in between. The CDR3 spans 13 residues. Germline CDR1 and CDR2: SQVTM and ANQGSEA. The CDR3 region is CSVDPREAYGYTF. CDR3 sequence (DNA): TGCAGCGTTGACCCCCGGGAAGCGTATGGCTACACCTTC.

In this sample, this clone turned up once. The chain combines TRBV19 with TRBJ1-2, with D perhaps matching TRBD1 (5 bases). The CDR3 loop spans 16 amino acids. The germline V and J ends were trimmed by 7 bases and 0 bases, with 18 bases remaining between them. In germline, CDR1 is LNHDA, CDR2 SQIVND (reference sequence). This CDR3 reads CASKDSNVPSNYGYTF. CDR3 sequence (DNA): TGTGCCAGTAAAGACAGTAACGTCCCCTCTAACTATGGCTACACCTTC.

This clone was counted a few times. The rearrangement joins TRBV28 to TRBJ1-5; D unresolved. With 0 bases removed from V and 2 bases from J, the gap between germline ends came to 8 bases. The V gene's germline CDR1 is MDHEN and CDR2 SYDVKM. This CDR3 spans 15 amino acids. CDR3 in amino acids: CASSLWRRGNQPQHF. The CDR3 region has the DNA TGTGCCAGCAGTTTATGGAGACGGGGCAATCAGCCCCAGCATTTT.

CDR3 in amino acids: CASSEGAGGRNEQFF. The CDR3 DNA reads TGTGCCAGCAGTGAAGGTGCGGGGGGCCGCAATGAGCAGTTCTTC. V usage is TRBV6-1 and J usage is TRBJ2-1; 8 nucleotides agree with TRBD2. Germline lookup yields CDR1 MNHNS and CDR2 SASEGT. This CDR3 is built from 15 residues. V lost 1 base and J lost 6; bases outside the gene matches: 5.

The table lists this clone with a few counts. V usage is TRBV19 and J usage is TRBJ2-1; the match to TRBD2 covers 10 bases. CDR3 size: 17 residues. The germline V gene has CDR1 LNHDA and CDR2 SQIVND (reference sequence). J lost 8 bases, V lost 0 bases, and 10 bases had no gene match. CDR3 residues: CASSIDPPGLASHEQFF. The CDR3 bases are TGTGCCAGTAGTATAGACCCACCGGGACTAGCGTCTCATGAGCAGTTCTTC.

This sequence joins TRBV7-2 and TRBJ2-3; 9 nucleotides align to TRBD2. The junction had 12 bases not matched to a gene; V was cut back by 5 bases and J by 6 bases. CDR3 length: 16 amino acids. Germline V CDR1 and CDR2: SGHTA, FQGNSA. The DNA of the CDR3 is TGTGCCAGCAGCCCGCGGACTAGCGCCCGCGGGGATACGCAGTATTTT. Translating it yields CASSPRTSARGDTQYF.

The chain carries TRBV18 and TRBJ2-1, with 8 bases lining up with TRBD2. J gave up 6 bases and V 3 bases, and 10 bases lay outside the gene matches. Germline assignment: CDR1 KGHSH and CDR2 LQKENI. The length of the CDR3 is 16 residues. The CDR3, as DNA: TGTGCCAGCTCACCTTCGCAGCGGGGGACGGGCAATGAGCAGTTCTTC. Translation gives CASSPSQRGTGNEQFF. The whole variable domain, filled in from reference TRBV18 and TRBJ2-1, reads NAGVMQNPRHLVRRRGQEARLRCSPMKGHSHVYWYRQLPEEGLKFMVYLQKENIIDESGMPKERFSAEFPKEGPSILRIQQVVRGDSAAYFCASSPSQRGTGNEQFFGPGTRLTVL.

The rearrangement links TRBV5-1 to TRBJ2-1, with 7 bases fitting TRBD1. From germline, CDR1 is SGHRS and CDR2 YFSETQ. There are 16 residues in the CDR3. After removal of 3 bases from V and 4 bases from J, the junction contained 10 bases not matched to a gene. The CDR3 region is CASSSSPGTAYNEQFF. The CDR3 DNA reads TGCGCCAGCAGCTCATCCCCCGGGACAGCGTACAATGAGCAGTTCTTC.